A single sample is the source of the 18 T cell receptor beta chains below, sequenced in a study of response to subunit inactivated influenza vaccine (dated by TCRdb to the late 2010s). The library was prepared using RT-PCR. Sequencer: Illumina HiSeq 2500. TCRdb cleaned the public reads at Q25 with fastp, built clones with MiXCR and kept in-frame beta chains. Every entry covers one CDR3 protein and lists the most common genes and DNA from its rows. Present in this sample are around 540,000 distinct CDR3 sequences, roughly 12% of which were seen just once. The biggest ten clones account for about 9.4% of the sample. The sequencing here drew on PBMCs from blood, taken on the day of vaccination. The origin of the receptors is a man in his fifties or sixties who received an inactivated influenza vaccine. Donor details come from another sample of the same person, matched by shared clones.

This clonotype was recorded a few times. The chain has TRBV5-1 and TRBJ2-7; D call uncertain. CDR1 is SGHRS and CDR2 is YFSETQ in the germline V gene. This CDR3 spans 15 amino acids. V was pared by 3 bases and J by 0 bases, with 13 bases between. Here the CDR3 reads CASSWTAGVSYEQYF. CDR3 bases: TGCGCCAGCAGCTGGACCGCTGGAGTCTCCTACGAGCAGTACTTC.

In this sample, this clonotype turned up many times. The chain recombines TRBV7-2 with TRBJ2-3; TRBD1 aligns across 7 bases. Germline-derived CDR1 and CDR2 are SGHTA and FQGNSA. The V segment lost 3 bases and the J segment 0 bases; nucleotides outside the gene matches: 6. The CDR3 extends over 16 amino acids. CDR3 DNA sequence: TGTGCCAGCAGCTTGGGACAGCCCGCTAGCACAGATACGCAGTATTTT. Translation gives CASSLGQPASTDTQYF.

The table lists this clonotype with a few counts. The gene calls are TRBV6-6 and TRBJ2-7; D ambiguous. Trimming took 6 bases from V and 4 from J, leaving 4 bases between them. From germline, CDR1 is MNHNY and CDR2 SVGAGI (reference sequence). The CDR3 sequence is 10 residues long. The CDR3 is CASRRYEQYF. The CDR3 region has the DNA TGTGCCAGCAGGAGGTACGAGCAGTACTTC.

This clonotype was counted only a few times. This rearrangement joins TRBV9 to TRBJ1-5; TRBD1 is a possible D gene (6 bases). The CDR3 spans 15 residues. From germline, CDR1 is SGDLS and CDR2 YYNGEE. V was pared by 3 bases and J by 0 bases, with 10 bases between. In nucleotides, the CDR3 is TGTGCCAGCAGCGCCGGACAGAATAGCAATCAGCCCCAGCATTTT. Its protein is CASSAGQNSNQPQHF.

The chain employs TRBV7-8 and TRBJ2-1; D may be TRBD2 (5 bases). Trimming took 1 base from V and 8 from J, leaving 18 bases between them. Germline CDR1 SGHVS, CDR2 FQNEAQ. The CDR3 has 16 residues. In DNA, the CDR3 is TGTGCCAGCAGCTTAGTAGGTAGCGCCCTCGTACATGAGCAGTTCTTC. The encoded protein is CASSLVGSALVHEQFF.

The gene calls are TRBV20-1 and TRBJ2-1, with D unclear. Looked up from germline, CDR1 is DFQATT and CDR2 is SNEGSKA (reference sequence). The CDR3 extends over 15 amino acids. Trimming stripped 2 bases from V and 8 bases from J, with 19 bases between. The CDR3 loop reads CSARFPQIKIHEQFF. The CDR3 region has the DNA TGCAGTGCTAGATTCCCCCAGATAAAGATCCATGAGCAGTTCTTC.

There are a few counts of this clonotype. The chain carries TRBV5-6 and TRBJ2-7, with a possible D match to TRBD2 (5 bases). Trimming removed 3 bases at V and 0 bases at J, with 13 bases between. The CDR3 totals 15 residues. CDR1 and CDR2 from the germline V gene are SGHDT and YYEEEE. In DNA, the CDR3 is TGTGCCAGCAGCTCCCTGGGGAGTCCCTCCTACGAGCAGTACTTC. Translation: CASSSLGSPSYEQYF.

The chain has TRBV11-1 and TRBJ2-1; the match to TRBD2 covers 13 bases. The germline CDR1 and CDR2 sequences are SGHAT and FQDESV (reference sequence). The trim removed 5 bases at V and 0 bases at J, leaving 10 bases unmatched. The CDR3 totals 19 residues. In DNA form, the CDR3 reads TGTGCCAGCAGCCCTTGGGAACTAGCGGGGGGGTACTCCTACAATGAGCAGTTCTTC. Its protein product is CASSPWELAGGYSYNEQFF.

The CDR3 sequence: CASSSTAGGETQYF. The CDR3 bases are TGTGCCAGCAGCTCGACCGCAGGGGGGGAGACCCAGTACTTC. The genes are TRBV7-9 and TRBJ2-5, with D maybe TRBD1 (7 bases). This CDR3 has 14 amino acids. V gave up 4 bases and J gave up 5 bases, with 14 bases separating them. Germline-derived CDR1 and CDR2 are SEHNR and FQNEAQ (reference sequence).

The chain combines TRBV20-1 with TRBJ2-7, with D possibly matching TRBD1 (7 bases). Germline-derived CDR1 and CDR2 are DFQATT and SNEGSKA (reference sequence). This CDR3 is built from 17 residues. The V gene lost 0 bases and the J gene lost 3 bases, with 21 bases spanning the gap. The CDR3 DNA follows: TGCAGTGCTAGAGATACCCTGGGCAGGGGGGACATCTACGAGCAGTACTTC. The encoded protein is CSARDTLGRGDIYEQYF.

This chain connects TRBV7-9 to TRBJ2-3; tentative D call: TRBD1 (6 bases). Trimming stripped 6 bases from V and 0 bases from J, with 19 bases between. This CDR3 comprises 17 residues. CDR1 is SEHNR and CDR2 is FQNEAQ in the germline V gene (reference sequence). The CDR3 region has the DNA TGTGCCAGCAGTTCTAACAGGGCATGGGAAAGCACAGATACGCAGTATTTT. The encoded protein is CASSSNRAWESTDTQYF.

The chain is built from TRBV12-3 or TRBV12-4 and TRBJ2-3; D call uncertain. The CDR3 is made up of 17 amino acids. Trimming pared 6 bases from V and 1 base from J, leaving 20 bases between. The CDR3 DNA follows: TGTGCCAGCAGGCCGCGATTCTCTGGGTGGCGCACAGATACGCAGTATTTT. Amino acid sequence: CASRPRFSGWRTDTQYF.

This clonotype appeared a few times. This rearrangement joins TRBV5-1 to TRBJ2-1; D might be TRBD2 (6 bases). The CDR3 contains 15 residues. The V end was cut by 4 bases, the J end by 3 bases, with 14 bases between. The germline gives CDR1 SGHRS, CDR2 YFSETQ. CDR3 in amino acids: CASSQTGESYNEQFF. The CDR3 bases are TGCGCCAGCAGCCAGACGGGGGAAAGCTACAATGAGCAGTTCTTC.

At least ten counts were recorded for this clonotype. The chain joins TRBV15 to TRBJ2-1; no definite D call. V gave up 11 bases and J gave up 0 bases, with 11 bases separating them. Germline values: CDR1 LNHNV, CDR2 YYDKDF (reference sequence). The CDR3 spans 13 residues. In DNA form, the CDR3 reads TGTGCCGCCGGCAGCATCTCCTACAATGAGCAGTTCTTC. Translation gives CAAGSISYNEQFF. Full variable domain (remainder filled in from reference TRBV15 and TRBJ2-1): DAMVIQNPRYQVTQFGKPVTLSCSQTLNHNVMYWYQQKSSQAPKLLFHYYDKDFNNEADTPDNFQSRRPNTSFCFLDIRSPGLGDTAMYLCAAGSISYNEQFFGPGTRLTVL.

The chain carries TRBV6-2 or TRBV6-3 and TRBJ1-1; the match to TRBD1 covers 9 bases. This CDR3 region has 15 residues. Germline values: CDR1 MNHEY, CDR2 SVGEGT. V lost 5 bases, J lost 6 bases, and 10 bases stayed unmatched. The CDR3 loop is CASSRQGVPGAEAFF. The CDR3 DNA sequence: TGTGCCAGCAGTCGACAGGGGGTCCCAGGTGCTGAAGCTTTCTTT.

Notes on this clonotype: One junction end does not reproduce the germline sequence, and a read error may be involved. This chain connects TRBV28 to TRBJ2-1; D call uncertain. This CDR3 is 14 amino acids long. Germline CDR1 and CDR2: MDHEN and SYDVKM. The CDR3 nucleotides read TGTGCCAGCAGTTTAAAACTAACCTACGATGAGCAGTTCTTC. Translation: CASSLKLTYDEQFF.

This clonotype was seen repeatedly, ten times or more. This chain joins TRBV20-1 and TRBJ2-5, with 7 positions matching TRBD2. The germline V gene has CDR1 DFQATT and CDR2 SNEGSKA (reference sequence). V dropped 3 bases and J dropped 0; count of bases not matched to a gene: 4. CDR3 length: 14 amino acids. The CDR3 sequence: CSASPGTNQETQYF. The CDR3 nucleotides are TGCAGTGCTAGTCCCGGGACTAACCAAGAGACCCAGTACTTC.

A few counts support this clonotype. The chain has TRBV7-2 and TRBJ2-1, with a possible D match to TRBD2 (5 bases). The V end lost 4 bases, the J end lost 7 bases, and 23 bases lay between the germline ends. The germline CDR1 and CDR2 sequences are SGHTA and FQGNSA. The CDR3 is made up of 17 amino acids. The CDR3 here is CASSSNTGLAINNEQFF. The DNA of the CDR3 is TGTGCCAGCAGCTCAAACACCGGACTGGCTATAAATAATGAGCAGTTCTTC.